This T cell receptor beta chain was identified during a study of blood T cell repertoires in COVID-19 (dated by TCRdb to the early 2020s). For the study in its entirety: Collaborator samples came from the United States, Italy and Spain and covered acute and convalescent phases of COVID-19. The prospective study material was composed of cDNA or gDNA derived from T cells, B-cell-depleted T cells, or PBMCs. Deeply sampled blood TCRbeta repertoires from subjects exposed to, actively infected with, or recovered from COVID-19 were included in the dataset. A freely available public database, intended as a resource for researchers studying the immune response to SARS-CoV-2, is where the repertoires were released. The samples were drawn from two sources: the first 160 participants of the ongoing ImmuneRACE study, and 950 to 1,500 subjects contributed by 6 global collaborators. A de-identified subject ID, COVID-19 status, age in years and sex were almost always included in the sample metadata. HLA class I and class II types, where available, came from metadata supplied by the sample provider rather than from assay-based typing. Broad study findings and their caveats: How much clinical and demographic metadata was included differed by source and by participant, and the metadata was provided uncurated.

A remark on this clone: Its antigen is unknown. No qualities accompany the bases; no much larger clone lies one base away.

TCRbeta CDR3 regions were amplified from genomic DNA by means of the immunoSEQ Assay, a bias-controlled multiplex PCR. In the paper's pipeline: Nucleated cell counts per sample were estimated from amplification of reference gene primers within the assay. Sequence reads were collapsed and filtered to measure the absolute abundance of every unique TCRbeta CDR3 rearrangement. For each sample, productive Simpson clonality was calculated by taking the square root of Simpson's diversity index across productive rearrangements. In its TCRdb copy, this immuneACCESS table keeps in-frame sequences only and misses some clones. Where compared with another copy, unresolved V genes explain less than half of these, and the others have no known cause. V, J and clone size are taken as reported in that table, and D and trimming were inferred from the DNA itself. This sample lists about 74,000 clones; about 88% were detected once. About 2.9% of the sample is held by the ten biggest clonotypes.

The collaborating institutions used their own protocols to collect whole blood in K2EDTA tubes. For TCRbeta analysis, collaborators shipped samples as frozen whole blood, isolated PBMCs, or DNA extracted from either of those sample types. As encoded in the germline V gene, CDR1 is SGHAT while CDR2 is FQNNGV. V sheds 0 bases and J sheds 6 bases, leaving 12 bases between their ends. Taken from cysteine to phenylalanine, the CDR3 has 14 residues. Only the CDR3 DNA stays, 42 bases, in frame from base 1. The sequencing sample was made of peripheral blood. The source of this sequence is a man aged 70 or older with active or convalescent COVID-19. Rearrangement joined TRBV11-2 to TRBJ2-7; the D gene assignment is ambiguous. The CDR3 here reads CASSLESGTLEQYF. The DNA is TGTGCCAGCAGCTTAGAATCGGGTACCCTCGAGCAGTACTTC. Reference TRBV11-2 and TRBJ2-7 genes cover what lies past the CDR3, so the full variable domain is EAGVAQSPRYKIIEKRQSVAFWCNPISGHATLYWYQQILGQGPKLLIQFQNNGVVDDSQLPKDRFSAERLKGVDSTLKIQPAKLEDSAVYLCASSLESGTLEQYFGPGTRLTVT.